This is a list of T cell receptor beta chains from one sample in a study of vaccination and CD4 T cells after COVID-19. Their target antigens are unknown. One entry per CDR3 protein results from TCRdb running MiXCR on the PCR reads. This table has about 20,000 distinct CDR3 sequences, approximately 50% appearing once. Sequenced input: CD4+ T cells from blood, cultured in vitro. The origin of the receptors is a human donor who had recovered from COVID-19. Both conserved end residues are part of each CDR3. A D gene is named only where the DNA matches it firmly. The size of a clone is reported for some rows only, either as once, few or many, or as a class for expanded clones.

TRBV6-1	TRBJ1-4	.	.	TGTGCCAGCAGATCGGGGGGGGGAAATGAAAAACTGTTTTTT	CASRSGGGNEKLFF
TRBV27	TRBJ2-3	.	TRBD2	TGTGCCAGCAGTGAGATTAGGACTAGCGGGAGGGCAGGCACAGATACGCAGTATTTT	CASSEIRTSGRAGTDTQYF
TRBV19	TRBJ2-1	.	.	TGTGCCAGTAGTGTCCAGGGGGGGTACTACAATGAGCAGTTCTTC	CASSVQGGYYNEQFF
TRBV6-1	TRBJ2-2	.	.	TGTGCCACCAGAAGGAGGGTGAACACCGGGGAGCTGTTTTTT	CATRRRVNTGELFF
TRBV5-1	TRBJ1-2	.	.	TGCGCCAGCAGCTTAGAGGGGACCTATGGCTACACCTTC	CASSLEGTYGYTF
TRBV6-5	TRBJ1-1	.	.	TGTGCCAGCAGTTATTATAGGGGAACTGAAGCTTTCTTT	CASSYYRGTEAFF
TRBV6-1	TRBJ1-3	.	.	TGTGCCAGCAGTCGCACGAGGGAGGACACCATATATTTT	CASSRTREDTIYF
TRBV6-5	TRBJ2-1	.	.	TGTGCCAGCAGTTCCCGGTCCGCAGGCTCCTACAATGAGCAGTTCTTC	CASSSRSAGSYNEQFF
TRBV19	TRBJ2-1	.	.	TGTGCCAGTAGTATGTGGCAGGGTCATAGGGATGAGCAGTTCTTC	CASSMWQGHRDEQFF
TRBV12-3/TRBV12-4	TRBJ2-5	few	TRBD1	TGTGCCAGCAGTTTTAAGGGGGCCCTCAGGGAGACCCAGTACTTC	CASSFKGALRETQYF
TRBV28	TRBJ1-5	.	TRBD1	TGTGCCAGCAGTCTCATCCCGGGACAGGGGAATCAGCCCCAGCATTTT	CASSLIPGQGNQPQHF
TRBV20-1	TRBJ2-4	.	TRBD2	TGCAGTGCTGGGAGGACTAGCGGACTTTTATACATTCAGTACTTC	CSAGRTSGLLYIQYF
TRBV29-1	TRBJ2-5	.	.	TGCAGCGTTGAAGATGCGGCAGGAGCAATAGAGACCCAGTACTTC	CSVEDAAGAIETQYF
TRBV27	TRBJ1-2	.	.	TGTGCCAGCGGTCTGAATCCCGTGGGGCCCGTTCCCTATGGCTACACCTTC	CASGLNPVGPVPYGYTF
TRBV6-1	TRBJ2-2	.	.	TGTGCCAGCACCCCGAGGAACACCGGGGAGCTGTTTTTT	CASTPRNTGELFF
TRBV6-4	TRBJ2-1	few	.	TGTGCCAGCAGTGCTTCGTTAAACAATGAGCAGTTCTTC	CASSASLNNEQFF
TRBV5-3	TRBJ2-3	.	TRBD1	TGTGCCAGCAGCTCGCAGGGACAGCCCACGCAGTATTTT	CASSSQGQPTQYF
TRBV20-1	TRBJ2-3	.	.	TGCAGTGCGGAGGGGGGGCAGATTAGCACAGATACGCAGTATTTT	CSAEGGQISTDTQYF
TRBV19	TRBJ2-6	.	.	TGTGCCAGTAGTATGTGGCGGCTCTCTGGGGCCAACGTCCTGACTTTC	CASSMWRLSGANVLTF
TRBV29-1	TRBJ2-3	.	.	TGCAGCGTTGAACCGGAGGGAGGCACAGATACGCAGTATTTT	CSVEPEGGTDTQYF
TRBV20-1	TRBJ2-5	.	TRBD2	TGCAGTGCTAGAGATCCAACTAGCGGGACCTTTCAAGAGACCCAGTACTTC	CSARDPTSGTFQETQYF
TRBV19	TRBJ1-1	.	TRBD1	TGTGCCAGTAGTTTTAACAGGGGAAGTAGCACTGAAGCTTTCTTT	CASSFNRGSSTEAFF
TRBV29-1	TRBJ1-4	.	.	TGCAGCGCCGGGAGGGGACGGTCTAATGAAAAACTGTTTTTT	CSAGRGRSNEKLFF
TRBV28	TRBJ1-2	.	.	TGTGCCAGCAGTTTAGAGTCGACAGCCTATGGCTACACCTTC	CASSLESTAYGYTF
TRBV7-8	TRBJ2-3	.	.	TGTGCCAGCAGCCGACAATCGTCAGCGAACCAGTATTTT	CASSRQSSANQYF
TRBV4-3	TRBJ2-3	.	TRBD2	TGCGCCAGCAGCCAGCCGGGACTAGCCCACACAGATACGCAGTATTTT	CASSQPGLAHTDTQYF
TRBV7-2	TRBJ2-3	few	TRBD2	TGTGCCAGCAGCCTTATAGCGGGGGGTAGCACAGATACGCAGTATTTT	CASSLIAGGSTDTQYF
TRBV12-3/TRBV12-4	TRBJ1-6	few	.	TGTGCCAGCAGTTTAGGAAGGAATAATTCACCCCTCCACTTT	CASSLGRNNSPLHF
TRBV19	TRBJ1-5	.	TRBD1	TGTGCCAGTAGTATCCGGGGACAGTTAAATCAGCCCCAGCATTTT	CASSIRGQLNQPQHF
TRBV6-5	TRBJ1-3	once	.	TGTGCCAGCAGTTTGGGGGACGAGGGAGGAAACACCATATATTTT	CASSLGDEGGNTIYF
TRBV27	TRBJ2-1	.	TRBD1	TGTGCCAGCAGTTTTGAGACAGGGGCCTACAATGAGCAGTTCTTC	CASSFETGAYNEQFF
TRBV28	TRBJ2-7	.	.	TGTGCCAGTCACAGGGCTTCAGACGAGCAGTACTTC	CASHRASDEQYF
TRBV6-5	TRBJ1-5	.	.	TGTGCCAGCAGTTACATTGGGGTGGGGCAGCCCCAGCATTTT	CASSYIGVGQPQHF
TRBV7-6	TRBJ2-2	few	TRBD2	TGTGCCAGCAGCTCCGGACTAGCGGGAACCGCGAACACCGGGGAGCTGTTTTTT	CASSSGLAGTANTGELFF
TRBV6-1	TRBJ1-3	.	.	TGTGCCAGCAATACAAACAGCCGCTCTGGAAACACCATATATTTT	CASNTNSRSGNTIYF
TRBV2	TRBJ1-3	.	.	TGTGCCAGCAGGGTACAGGGTAGCTCTGGAAACACCATATATTTT	CASRVQGSSGNTIYF
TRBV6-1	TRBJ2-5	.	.	TGTGCCAGCAGTGAAGGGTTTTGGGAGACCCAGTACTTC	CASSEGFWETQYF
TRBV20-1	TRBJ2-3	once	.	TGCAGTGCTTACAGCACAGATACGCAGTATTTT	CSAYSTDTQYF
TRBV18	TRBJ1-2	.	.	TGTGCCAGCTCACCACCACAGGGAAAGTCGCGTGGCTACACCTTC	CASSPPQGKSRGYTF
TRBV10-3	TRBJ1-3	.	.	TGTGCCATCAGTGAGTCCAGGGACACCATATATTTT	CAISESRDTIYF
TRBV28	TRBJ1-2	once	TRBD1	TGTGCCAGCAGTTTATTGGGACAGGGCTTACATGGCTACACCTTC	CASSLLGQGLHGYTF
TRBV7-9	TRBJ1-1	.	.	TGTGCCAGCAGCGCATATTCAGGGCATAACACTGAAGCTTTCTTT	CASSAYSGHNTEAFF
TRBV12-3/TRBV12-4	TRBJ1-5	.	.	TGTGCCAGCAGTGAAGCAGGGGATCGGAGTCAGCCCCAGCATTTT	CASSEAGDRSQPQHF
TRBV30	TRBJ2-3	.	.	TGTGCCTCCCACCTCCCCGGGAGAACTGGCACAGATACGCAGTATTTT	CASHLPGRTGTDTQYF
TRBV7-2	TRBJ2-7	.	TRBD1	TGTGCCAGCAGCGAATACAGGGGGTACGAGCAGTACTTC	CASSEYRGYEQYF
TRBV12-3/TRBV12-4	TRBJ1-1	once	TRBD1	TGTGCCAGCAGTCCACGGGGACAGGGGGACACTGAAGCTTTCTTT	CASSPRGQGDTEAFF
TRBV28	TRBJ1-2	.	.	TGTGCCAGCGTTGCGGGGTTATATGGCTACACCTTC	CASVAGLYGYTF
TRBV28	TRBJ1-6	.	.	TGTGCCAGCAGCGGTTCAAGGGAGCATAATTCACCCCTCCACTTT	CASSGSREHNSPLHF